This section outlines one T cell receptor beta chain sequence together with its context. The record originates from a study of patients and donors after allogeneic stem cell transplantation. This CDR3 is built from 12 residues. Germline lookup yields CDR1 DFQATT and CDR2 SNEGSKA (reference sequence). V gave up 6 bases and J gave up 1 base; unmatched junction bases: 2. MiXCR, run by TCRdb on the RT-PCR reads, gives a single entry per CDR3 protein. The sample shows about 96,000 distinct CDR3 sequences, 45% to 50% of them seen only once. The sequence came from a human donor who was either an allogeneic HSCT recipient or a stem cell or donor lymphocyte infusion donor (not recorded which). It is not recorded whose cells these are; they may come from a transplant donor. The J gene is TRBJ1-1, the V gene TRBV20-1, with TRBD1 identical over 7 bases. The specimen was blood, either unsorted or a sorted T cell fraction (not recorded which). As DNA, the CDR3 is TGCAGTGCCAGGACAGGGAACACTGAAGCTTTCTTT. Translated: CSARTGNTEAFF.